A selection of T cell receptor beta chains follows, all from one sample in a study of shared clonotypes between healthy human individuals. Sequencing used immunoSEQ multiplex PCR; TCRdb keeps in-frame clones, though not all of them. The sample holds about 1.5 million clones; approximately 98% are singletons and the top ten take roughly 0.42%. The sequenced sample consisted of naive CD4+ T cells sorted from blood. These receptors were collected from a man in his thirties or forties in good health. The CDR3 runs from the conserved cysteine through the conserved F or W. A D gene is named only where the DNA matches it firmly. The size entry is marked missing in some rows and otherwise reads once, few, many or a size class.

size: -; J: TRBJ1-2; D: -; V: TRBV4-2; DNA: TGTGCCAGCGGAGGCCCTACAGGGAGAGGGGCGGATTATGGCTACACCTTC; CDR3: CASGGPTGRGADYGYTF
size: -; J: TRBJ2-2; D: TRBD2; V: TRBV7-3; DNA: TGTGCCAGCAGCTTAAAAGCGGGATTTAACACCGGGGAGCTGTTTTTT; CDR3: CASSLKAGFNTGELFF
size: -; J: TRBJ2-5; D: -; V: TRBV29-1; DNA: TGCAGCGTCGCGCATAGGGCGGAGGGAGAGACCCAGTACTTC; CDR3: CSVAHRAEGETQYF
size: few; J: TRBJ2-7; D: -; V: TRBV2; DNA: TGTGCCAGCAGTGAGCCCTACGAGCAGTACTTC; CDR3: CASSEPYEQYF
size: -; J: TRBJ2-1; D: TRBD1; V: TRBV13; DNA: TGTGCCAGCAGCCCATTCCGGGACAGGGATCCATATGAGCAGTTCTTC; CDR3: CASSPFRDRDPYEQFF
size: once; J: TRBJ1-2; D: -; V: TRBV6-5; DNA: TGTGCCAGCAGTCCGACCCTTTGGACACCAGATTCTTCTTTC; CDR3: CASSPTLWTPDSSF
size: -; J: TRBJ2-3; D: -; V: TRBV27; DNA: TGTGCCAGCAGCAATTTTGAGGCAGATACGCAGTATTTT; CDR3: CASSNFEADTQYF
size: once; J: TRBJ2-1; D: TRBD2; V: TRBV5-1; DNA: TGCGCCAGCAGCAAAGCCGGGACTAGCGGCCCAAGGGACAATGAGCAGTTCTTC; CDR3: CASSKAGTSGPRDNEQFF
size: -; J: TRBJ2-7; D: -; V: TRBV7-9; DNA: TGTGCCAGCAGCCCGGCCCCCCAGGGTTACGAGCAGTACTTC; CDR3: CASSPAPQGYEQYF
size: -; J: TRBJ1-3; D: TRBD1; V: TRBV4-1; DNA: TGCGCCAGCAGCCACCGGGACAGAACACACTCTGGAAACACCATATATTTT; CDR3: CASSHRDRTHSGNTIYF
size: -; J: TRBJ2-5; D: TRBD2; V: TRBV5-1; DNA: TGCGCCAGCAGCTTGGGCCCTAGAGCGGGAGATCTTGAGACCCAGTACTTC; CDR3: CASSLGPRAGDLETQYF
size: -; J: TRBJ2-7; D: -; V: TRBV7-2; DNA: TGTGCCAGCAGCCACCCGCGAGGACGGGCTGGAGGATCCTACGAGCAGTACTTC; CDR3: CASSHPRGRAGGSYEQYF
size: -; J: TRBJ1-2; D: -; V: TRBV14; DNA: TGTGCCAGCAGCCAAGGTACTCCGGGGGGACTCGGTGGCTACACCTTC; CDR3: CASSQGTPGGLGGYTF
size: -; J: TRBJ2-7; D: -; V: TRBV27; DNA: TGTGCCAGCAGTTTAAAGGACAGCGGAACCTACGAGCAGTACTTC; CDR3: CASSLKDSGTYEQYF
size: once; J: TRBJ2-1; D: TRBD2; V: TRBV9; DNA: TGTGCCAGCAGCGTAGATACCGGACTAGCGGGAGATGAGCAGTTCTTC; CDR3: CASSVDTGLAGDEQFF